This T cell receptor (beta chain) was identified during a study of T cell changes during pregnancy in multiple sclerosis. Profiled with immunoSEQ multiplex PCR; TCRdb holds only in-frame clones, not every one. Of roughly 100,000 clones listed, roughly 90% are singletons. V lost 2 bases and J 8 bases, leaving 13 bases between the germline ends. Germline V gene data show CDR1 as MNHNY and CDR2 as SVGAGI (reference sequence). The CDR3 contains 14 residues. This clone appeared a single time. The chain joins TRBV6-6 to TRBJ2-1; D might be TRBD1 (6 bases). The receptor was derived from a female donor with multiple sclerosis, enrolled in a pregnancy study. This material consisted of peripheral blood, taken after pregnancy. The CDR3 DNA sequence: TGTGCCAGCAGTTACCCCCCCGAGGGGGATGAGCAGTTCTTC. Translated, it gives CASSYPPEGDEQFF.